Sequencing of this T cell receptor (beta chain) was carried out in a study of Ad26.COV2.S vaccination and SARS-CoV-2 variants. Regarding the study as a whole: Possible underestimation of total T cell responses by the TCR breadth and depth analyses was noted. Reported post-vaccination CD8+ and CD4+ T cell responses to spike showed substantial breadth.

This clone was seen only once. Its antigen is currently unknown. Libraries were prepared by immunoSEQ multiplex PCR; TCRdb keeps only in-frame clonotypes and omits some of them. The sample comprises about 350,000 clones, 65% to 90% of which are singletons, and roughly 10% rests with the top ten. The treatment: 15 to 20 received Ad26.COV2.S at low or high dose, single or two shots; roughly five received placebo; per-sample allocation not given. Day 63 following the first vaccine or placebo injection was when the samples were taken. At a Boston site, the person donating was an adult of 18-55 years. Expressing Wuhan-strain SARS-CoV-2 spike, an Ad26 vector served as the vaccine. CDR3 length equals 15 residues. The germline CDR1 and CDR2 sequences are MNHEY and SVGEGT. J lost 6 bases, V lost 5 bases, and 9 bases had no gene match.

The V call is TRBV6-2 or TRBV6-3, the J call TRBJ2-2; 7 nucleotides match TRBD1. The clonotype was recovered from a person aged 18-65 years who received the Ad26.COV2.S COVID-19 vaccine or a placebo. The input for sequencing was peripheral blood, taken in a trial of Ad26.COV2.S vaccine versus placebo. CDR3 loop: CASSDDRARAGELFF. As DNA, the CDR3 is TGTGCCAGCAGTGACGACAGGGCTCGGGCCGGGGAGCTGTTTTTT.